This T cell receptor beta chain was captured in a study of beta chain features in type 1 diabetes. This clone was seen a handful of times. Its target is not known. CDR3 length equals 13 residues. The germline gives CDR1 GTSNPN, CDR2 SVGIG (reference sequence). The germline V and J ends were trimmed by 0 bases and 3 bases, with 6 bases remaining between them. Via the markers CD45RO/CCR7/CD25/CD127/CD95/CD27, stem cell-like memory, regulatory, central memory and naive CD4+ cells were sorted. General study points: Shorter templates may be favored by PCR, equally so in patients and controls.

Sequenced material consisted of expressed TCRB transcripts (all of the isolated RNA was reverse transcribed). The protocol was immunoSEQ multiplex PCR, while the TCRdb copy is restricted to in-frame clones and leaves out a portion. This table has 680,000 or so clones, around 15% appearing once. The chain has TRBV30 and TRBJ1-5; D gene uncertain. What was sequenced was naive CD4+ T cells from blood. The clonotype comes from a man younger than 35 in good health. The CDR3 coding sequence is TGTGCCTGGAGTGTACAGAACAATCAGCCCCAGCATTTT. It specifies CAWSVQNNQPQHF.